The following is a TCR beta chain sequence with its context. Its antigen is not yet known. Per-nucleotide qualities are absent, and no much larger clonotype sits a single base away. Sequencer: Illumina HiSeq 1500. The raw public reads went through TCRdb reprocessing: fastp at Q25, MiXCR clone calling, in-frame beta chains kept. Rows with one shared CDR3 protein collapse into an entry with the most common genes and DNA. Counted in this sample were under 300,000 distinct CDR3 sequences; over 15% of them appeared once. Around half of the sample is taken by the ten largest. This entry comes from a study of T cell repertoires in cytomegalovirus infection (dated 2019 in TCRdb). In the study overall: Donor HLA type was relevant to the analysis, because carriage of CMV infection together with the matching HLA type was indicated by public TCR beta signatures.

Here is what the overall study found, with its caveats: In the ex vivo response, HLA-C-restricted CMV-specific TCR beta clonotypes were dominant, and in two of eight donors the single most frequent clonotype came from this HLA-C-restricted group. Cumulative frequency of public TCR beta family members discriminated carriers of CMV infection plus the relevant HLA type in this cohort and an independent roughly 340-donor cohort.

The TCR was taken from a human donor in good health (CMV status not recorded). Some clones in this sample may be carry-over from other donors' samples. Material: CD8+ T cells from PBMCs.

In nucleotide form, the sequence is TGTGCCAGCAGTGGAGGAGGAGACGAGCAGTACTTC. Translated, it gives CASSGGGDEQYF. The sequence links TRBV2 to TRBJ2-7, and TRBD2 may be the D gene, going by 5 matching bases. The CDR3 covers 12 residues, taking in both the cysteine and the phenylalanine. CDR3 DNA only is kept here, 36 bases in frame from base 1. The V and J ends are trimmed by 4 bases and 5 bases, leaving 9 bases between them. For CDR1 and CDR2, the germline V gene lists SNHLY and FYNNEI.